This record looks at one T cell receptor beta chain sequence and its context. Its cognate antigen is unknown. These data are taken from a study of monozygotic twins with inflammatory bowel disease. UMIs were attached via template switching, each with a 6-nucleotide sample barcode. From its re-call of the 5' RACE reads, TCRdb lists each CDR3 protein once, without DNA. Its table lists approximately 150,000 distinct CDR3 sequences. The length of the CDR3 is 16 residues. CDR1 LGHNA and CDR2 YSLEER come from the germline V gene. Overall study results and limits: Immunosuppressive treatment differences may have increased patient repertoire variability.

The receptor was isolated from a human donor with ulcerative colitis or Crohn's disease, or a healthy co-twin of an affected twin (not recorded which). Material: blood. The chain joins TRBV4-3 to TRBJ2-5. The chain's CDR3 is CASSPLVSGVQETQYF.